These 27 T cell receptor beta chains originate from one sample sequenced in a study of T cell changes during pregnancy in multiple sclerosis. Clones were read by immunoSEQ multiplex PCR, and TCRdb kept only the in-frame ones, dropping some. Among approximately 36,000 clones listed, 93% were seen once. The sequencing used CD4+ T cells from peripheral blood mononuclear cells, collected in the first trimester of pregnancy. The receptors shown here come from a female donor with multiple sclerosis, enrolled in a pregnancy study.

CDR3 sequence reads: CASSLGTGGPNQPQHF. CDR3 coding DNA: TGTGCCAGCAGCCTCGGGACAGGCGGACCCAATCAGCCCCAGCATTTT. The chain carries TRBV7-9 and TRBJ1-5; 8 bases align to TRBD1. This CDR3 is 16 amino acids long. The V gene end was trimmed by 5 bases and the J gene end by 3 bases; junction bases not matched to a gene: 9. Germline assignment: CDR1 SEHNR and CDR2 FQNEAQ (reference sequence). Filled out from reference TRBV7-9 and TRBJ1-5, the complete variable domain reads DTGVSQNPRHKITKRGQNVTFRCDPISEHNRLYWYRQTLGQGPEFLTYFQNEAQLEKSRLLSDRFSAERPKGSFSTLEIQRTEQGDSAMYLCASSLGTGGPNQPQHFGDGTRLSIL.

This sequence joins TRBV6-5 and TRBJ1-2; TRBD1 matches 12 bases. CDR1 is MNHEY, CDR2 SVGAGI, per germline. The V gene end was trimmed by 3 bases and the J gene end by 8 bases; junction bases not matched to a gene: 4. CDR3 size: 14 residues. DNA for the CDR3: TGTGCCAGCAGTTATCGGGACAGGGGGCGAGGCTACACCTTC. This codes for CASSYRDRGRGYTF.

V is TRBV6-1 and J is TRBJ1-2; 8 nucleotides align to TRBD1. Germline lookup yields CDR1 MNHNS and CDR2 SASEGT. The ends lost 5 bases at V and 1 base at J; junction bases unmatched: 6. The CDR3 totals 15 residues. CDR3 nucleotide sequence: TGTGCCAGCAGTTTTGGGACAGGACTTAACTATGGCTACACCTTC. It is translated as CASSFGTGLNYGYTF.

CDR3 in amino acids: CASSRSLEQGTVYEKLFF. The CDR3 DNA is TGCGCCAGCAGTCGCAGCCTCGAACAGGGGACAGTTTATGAAAAACTGTTTTTT. The chain employs TRBV23-1 and TRBJ1-4, with TRBD1 matching over 7 bases. TRBV23-1 carries the ORF label, with uncertain function. This CDR3 contains 18 residues. V shed 4 bases and J 6 bases; nucleotides not matched to a gene: 17.

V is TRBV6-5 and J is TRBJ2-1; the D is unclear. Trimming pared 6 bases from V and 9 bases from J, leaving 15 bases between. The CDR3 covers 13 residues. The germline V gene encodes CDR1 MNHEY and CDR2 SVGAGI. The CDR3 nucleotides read TGTGCCAGCAGACGCAGCGTTTTGGGTGAGCAGTTCTTC. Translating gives CASRRSVLGEQFF.

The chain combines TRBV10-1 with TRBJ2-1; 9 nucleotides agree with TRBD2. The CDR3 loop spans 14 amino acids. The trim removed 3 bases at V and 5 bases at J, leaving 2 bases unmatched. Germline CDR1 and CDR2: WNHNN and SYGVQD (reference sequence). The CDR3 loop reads CASSDSSGNNEQFF. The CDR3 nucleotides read TGCGCCAGCAGTGACTCTAGCGGGAACAATGAGCAGTTCTTC.

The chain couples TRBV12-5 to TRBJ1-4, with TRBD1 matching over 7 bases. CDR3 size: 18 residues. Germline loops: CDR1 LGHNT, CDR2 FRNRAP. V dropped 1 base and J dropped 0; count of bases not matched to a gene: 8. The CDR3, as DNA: TGTGCTAGTGGTTTGGGCCAAGGGGGCCTCGCAACTAATGAAAAACTGTTTTTT. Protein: CASGLGQGGLATNEKLFF.

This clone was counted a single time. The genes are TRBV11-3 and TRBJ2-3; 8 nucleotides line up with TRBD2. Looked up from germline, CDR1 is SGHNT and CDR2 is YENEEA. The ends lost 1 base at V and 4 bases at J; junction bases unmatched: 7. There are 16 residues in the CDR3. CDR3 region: CASSLGPSGSADTQYF. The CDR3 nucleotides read TGTGCCAGCAGCTTAGGGCCTAGCGGGTCTGCAGATACGCAGTATTTT. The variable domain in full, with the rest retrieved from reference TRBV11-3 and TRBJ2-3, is EAGVVQSPRYKIIEKKQPVAFWCNPISGHNTLYWYLQNLGQGPELLIRYENEEAVDDSQLPKDRFSAERLKGVDSTLKIQPAELGDSAVYLCASSLGPSGSADTQYFGPGTRLTVL.

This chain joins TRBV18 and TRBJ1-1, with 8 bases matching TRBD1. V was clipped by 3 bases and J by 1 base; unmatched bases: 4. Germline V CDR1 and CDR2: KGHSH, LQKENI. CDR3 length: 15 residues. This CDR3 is CASSPGQVPNTEAFF. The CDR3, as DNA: TGTGCCAGCTCACCGGGACAGGTCCCGAACACTGAAGCTTTCTTT.

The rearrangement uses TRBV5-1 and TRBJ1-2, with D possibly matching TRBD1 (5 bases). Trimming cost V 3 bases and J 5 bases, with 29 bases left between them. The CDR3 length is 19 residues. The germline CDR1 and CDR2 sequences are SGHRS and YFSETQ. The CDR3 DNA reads TGCGCCAGCAGCTCACCGAGAAAGGCATCCAGGGAGGGGATTTATGGCTACACCTTC. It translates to CASSSPRKASREGIYGYTF.

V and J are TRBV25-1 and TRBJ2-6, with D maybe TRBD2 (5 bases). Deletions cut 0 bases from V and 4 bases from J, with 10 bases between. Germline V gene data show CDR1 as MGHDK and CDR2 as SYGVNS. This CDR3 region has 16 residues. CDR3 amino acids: CASSEYRRSGANVLTF. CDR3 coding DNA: TGTGCCAGCAGTGAATATAGGAGGTCCGGGGCCAACGTCCTGACTTTC.

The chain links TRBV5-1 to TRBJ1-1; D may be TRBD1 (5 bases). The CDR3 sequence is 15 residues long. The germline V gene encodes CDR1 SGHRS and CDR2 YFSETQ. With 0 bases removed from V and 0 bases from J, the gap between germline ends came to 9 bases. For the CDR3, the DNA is TGCGCCAGCAGCTTGGTAGGGGCCCTGAACACTGAAGCTTTCTTT. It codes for CASSLVGALNTEAFF.

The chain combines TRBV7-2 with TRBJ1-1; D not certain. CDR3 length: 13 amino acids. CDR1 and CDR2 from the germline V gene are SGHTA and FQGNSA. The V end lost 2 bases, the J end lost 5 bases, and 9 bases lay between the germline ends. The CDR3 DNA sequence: TGTGCCAGCAGCTTAAGCACGGGGACTGAAGCTTTCTTT. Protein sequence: CASSLSTGTEAFF.

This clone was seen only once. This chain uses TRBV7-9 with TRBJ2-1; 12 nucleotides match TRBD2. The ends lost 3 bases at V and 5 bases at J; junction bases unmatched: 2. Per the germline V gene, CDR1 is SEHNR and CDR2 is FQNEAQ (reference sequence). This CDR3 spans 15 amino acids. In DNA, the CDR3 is TGTGCCAGCAGCTTGAGACTAGCGGGAGACAATGAGCAGTTCTTC. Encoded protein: CASSLRLAGDNEQFF.

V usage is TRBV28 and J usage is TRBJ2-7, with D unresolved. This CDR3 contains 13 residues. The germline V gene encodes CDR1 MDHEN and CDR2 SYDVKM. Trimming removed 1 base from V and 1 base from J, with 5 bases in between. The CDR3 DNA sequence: TGTGCCAGCAGTTTATTTAGATCCTACGAGCAGTACTTC. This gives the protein CASSLFRSYEQYF.

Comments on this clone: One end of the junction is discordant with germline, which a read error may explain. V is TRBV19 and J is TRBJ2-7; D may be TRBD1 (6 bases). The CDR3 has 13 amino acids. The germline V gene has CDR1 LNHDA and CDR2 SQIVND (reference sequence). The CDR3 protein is CASSRTAQYEQYF. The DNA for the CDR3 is TGTGCTAGTAGTCGGACAGCTCAATACGAGCAGTACTTC.

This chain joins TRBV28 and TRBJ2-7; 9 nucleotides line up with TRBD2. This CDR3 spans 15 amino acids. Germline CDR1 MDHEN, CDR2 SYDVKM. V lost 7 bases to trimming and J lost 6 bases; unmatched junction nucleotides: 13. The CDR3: CASKFSGRKAGEQYF. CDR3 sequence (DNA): TGTGCCAGCAAATTTAGCGGGAGAAAAGCTGGCGAGCAGTACTTC.

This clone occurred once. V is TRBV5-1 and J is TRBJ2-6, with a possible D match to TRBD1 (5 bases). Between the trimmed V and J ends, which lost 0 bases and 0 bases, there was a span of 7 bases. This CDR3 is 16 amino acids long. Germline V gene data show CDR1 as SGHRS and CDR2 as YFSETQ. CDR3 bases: TGCGCCAGCAGCTTGGAGGGGTCCTCTGGGGCCAACGTCCTGACTTTC. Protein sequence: CASSLEGSSGANVLTF.

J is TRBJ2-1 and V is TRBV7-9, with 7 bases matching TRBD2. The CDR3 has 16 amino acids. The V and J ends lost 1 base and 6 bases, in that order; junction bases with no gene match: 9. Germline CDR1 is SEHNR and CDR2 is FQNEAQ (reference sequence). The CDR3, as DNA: TGTGCCAGCAGCTTAGTCGCGGGAGTTATCCCCAATGAGCAGTTCTTC. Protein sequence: CASSLVAGVIPNEQFF.

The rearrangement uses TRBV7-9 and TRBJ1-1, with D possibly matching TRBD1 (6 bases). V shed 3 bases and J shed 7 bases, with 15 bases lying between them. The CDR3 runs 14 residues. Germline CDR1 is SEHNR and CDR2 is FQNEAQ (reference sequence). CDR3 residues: CASSFAGTNLEAFF. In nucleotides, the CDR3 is TGTGCCAGCAGCTTCGCCGGGACAAATCTTGAAGCTTTCTTT.

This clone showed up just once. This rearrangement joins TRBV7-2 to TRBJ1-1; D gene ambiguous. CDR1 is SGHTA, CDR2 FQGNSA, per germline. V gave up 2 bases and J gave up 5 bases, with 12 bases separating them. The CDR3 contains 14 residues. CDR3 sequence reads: CASSLTSGITEAFF. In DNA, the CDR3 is TGTGCCAGCAGCTTAACGTCGGGGATTACTGAAGCTTTCTTT. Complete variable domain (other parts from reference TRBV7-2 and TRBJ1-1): GAGVSQSPSNKVTEKGKDVELRCDPISGHTALYWYRQSLGQGLEFLIYFQGNSAPDKSGLPSDRFSAERTGGSVSTLTIQRTQQEDSAVYLCASSLTSGITEAFFGQGTRLTVV.

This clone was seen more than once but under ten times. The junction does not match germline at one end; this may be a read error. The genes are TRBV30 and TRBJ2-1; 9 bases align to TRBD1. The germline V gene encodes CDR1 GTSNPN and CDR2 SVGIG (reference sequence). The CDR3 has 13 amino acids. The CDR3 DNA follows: TGTGCCTGGAAGGGGGACAGGGTCAATGCGCAGTTCTTC. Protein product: CAWKGDRVNAQFF. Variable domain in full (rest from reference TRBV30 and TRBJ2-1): SQTIHQWPATLVQPVGSPLSLECTVEGTSNPNLYWYRQAAGRGLQLLFYSVGIGQISSEVPQNLSASRPQDRQFILSSKKLLLSDSGFYLCAWKGDRVNAQFFGPGTRLTVL.

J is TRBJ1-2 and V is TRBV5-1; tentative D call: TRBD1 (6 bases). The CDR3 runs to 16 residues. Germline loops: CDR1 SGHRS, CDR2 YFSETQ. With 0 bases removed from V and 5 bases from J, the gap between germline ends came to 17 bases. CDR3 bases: TGCGCCAGCAGCTTGGCGGCAGGGGCGCTATCTTATGGCTACACCTTC. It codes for CASSLAAGALSYGYTF.

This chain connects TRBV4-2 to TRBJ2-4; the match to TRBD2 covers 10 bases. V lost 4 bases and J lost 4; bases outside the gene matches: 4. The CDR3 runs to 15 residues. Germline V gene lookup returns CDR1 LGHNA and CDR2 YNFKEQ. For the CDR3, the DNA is TGTGCCAGCAGCCCGGAGACTAGCGGGAAAAACATTCAGTACTTC. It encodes CASSPETSGKNIQYF.

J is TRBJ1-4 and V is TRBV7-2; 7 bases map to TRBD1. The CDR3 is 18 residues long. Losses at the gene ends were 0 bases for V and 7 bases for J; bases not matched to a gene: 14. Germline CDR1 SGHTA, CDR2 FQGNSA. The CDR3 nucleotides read TGTGCCAGCAGCTTAGCCAACCTTGGCTCGCAGGGGGGTGAAAAACTGTTTTTT. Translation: CASSLANLGSQGGEKLFF.

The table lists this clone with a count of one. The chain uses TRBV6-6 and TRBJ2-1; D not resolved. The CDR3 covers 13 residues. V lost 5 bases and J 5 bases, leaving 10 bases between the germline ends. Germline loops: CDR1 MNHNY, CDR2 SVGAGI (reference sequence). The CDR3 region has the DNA TGTGCCAGCAGTCCCACTGCCAACAATGAGCAGTTCTTC. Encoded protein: CASSPTANNEQFF.

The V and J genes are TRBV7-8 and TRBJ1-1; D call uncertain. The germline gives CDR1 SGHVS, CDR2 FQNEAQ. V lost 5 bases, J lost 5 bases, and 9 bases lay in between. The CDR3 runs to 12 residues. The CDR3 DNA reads TGTGCCAGCAGCCGTGGAGGGACTGAAGCTTTCTTT. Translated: CASSRGGTEAFF.